These T cell receptor beta chains were read from a single sample in a study of monozygotic twins with inflammatory bowel disease. With the 5' RACE reads reprocessed, TCRdb shows one record per CDR3 protein and no DNA. This sample lists approximately 160,000 distinct CDR3 sequences; its ten largest clones have 6.5% to 9%. The sequenced sample was blood. Receptors were obtained from a human donor with ulcerative colitis or Crohn's disease, or a healthy co-twin of an affected twin (not recorded which). The CDR3 runs from the conserved cysteine through the conserved F or W.

CDR3 protein: CSALDYAFRDRVLRGDGYTF; V gene: TRBV20-1; J gene: TRBJ1-2; CDR3 length: 20
CDR3 protein: CSARVPGLGIGTQYF; V gene: TRBV20-1; J gene: TRBJ2-3; CDR3 length: 15
CDR3 protein: CASSLGPSGQPQHF; V gene: TRBV5-1; J gene: TRBJ1-5; CDR3 length: 14
CDR3 protein: CAWSVRSSGRFYNEQFF; V gene: TRBV30; J gene: TRBJ2-1; CDR3 length: 17
CDR3 protein: CASSLAVGDYIQYF; V gene: TRBV5-1; J gene: TRBJ2-4; CDR3 length: 14
CDR3 protein: CASSHLQGARGTEAFF; V gene: TRBV7-2; J gene: TRBJ1-1; CDR3 length: 16
CDR3 protein: CAWSRGGSSYNEQFF; V gene: TRBV30; J gene: TRBJ2-1; CDR3 length: 15
CDR3 protein: CASSLGGRSSYNSPLHF; V gene: TRBV28; J gene: TRBJ1-6; CDR3 length: 17
CDR3 protein: CASSLALNSPLHF; V gene: TRBV12-3/TRBV12-4; J gene: TRBJ1-6; CDR3 length: 13
CDR3 protein: CASSPVGQGTDTQYF; V gene: TRBV18; J gene: TRBJ2-3; CDR3 length: 15
CDR3 protein: CASSQRNEQYF; V gene: TRBV28; J gene: TRBJ2-7; CDR3 length: 11
CDR3 protein: CSVERGDYGYTF; V gene: TRBV29-1; J gene: TRBJ1-2; CDR3 length: 12
CDR3 protein: CSAWSPGELFF; V gene: TRBV20-1; J gene: TRBJ2-2; CDR3 length: 11
CDR3 protein: CSASVRGVWYGYTF; V gene: TRBV20-1; J gene: TRBJ1-2; CDR3 length: 14
CDR3 protein: CASSPRGRQNTEAFF; V gene: TRBV7-9; J gene: TRBJ1-1; CDR3 length: 15
CDR3 protein: CASQTLAGGHYNEQFF; V gene: TRBV4-3; J gene: TRBJ2-1; CDR3 length: 16
CDR3 protein: CASVSRAGKNIQYF; V gene: TRBV5-5; J gene: TRBJ2-4; CDR3 length: 14
CDR3 protein: CASSLEGWGQPQHF; V gene: TRBV7-9; J gene: TRBJ1-5; CDR3 length: 14
CDR3 protein: CASSSTGLDYGYTF; V gene: TRBV5-1; J gene: TRBJ1-2; CDR3 length: 14
CDR3 protein: CASSPQTGLGYGYTF; V gene: TRBV7-6; J gene: TRBJ1-2; CDR3 length: 15
CDR3 protein: CAGPQETYEQYF; V gene: TRBV6-5; J gene: TRBJ2-7; CDR3 length: 12
CDR3 protein: CASSIRGQGFEKQFF; V gene: TRBV19; J gene: TRBJ2-1; CDR3 length: 15
CDR3 protein: CASSQVTSSEQYF; V gene: TRBV3-1; J gene: TRBJ2-7; CDR3 length: 13
CDR3 protein: CASRGGGSNQPQHF; V gene: TRBV28; J gene: TRBJ1-5; CDR3 length: 14
CDR3 protein: CATSRDGVLLGTEQYF; V gene: TRBV15; J gene: TRBJ2-7; CDR3 length: 16
CDR3 protein: CSARGQGSSYNEQFF; V gene: TRBV20-1; J gene: TRBJ2-1; CDR3 length: 15
CDR3 protein: CASMRPGRRTEAFF; V gene: TRBV19; J gene: TRBJ1-1; CDR3 length: 14
CDR3 protein: CASSQDWGQGSYEQYF; V gene: TRBV14; J gene: TRBJ2-7; CDR3 length: 16
CDR3 protein: CATRQGVNQPQHF; V gene: TRBV6-5; J gene: TRBJ1-5; CDR3 length: 13
CDR3 protein: CASRPPTRNGGQETQYF; V gene: TRBV5-1; J gene: TRBJ2-5; CDR3 length: 17
CDR3 protein: CSAPDRLSYEQYF; V gene: TRBV20-1; J gene: TRBJ2-7; CDR3 length: 13
CDR3 protein: CASSSGGAYNEQFF; V gene: TRBV6-5; J gene: TRBJ2-1; CDR3 length: 14
CDR3 protein: CSARDPLARSSYNEQFF; V gene: TRBV20-1; J gene: TRBJ2-1; CDR3 length: 17
CDR3 protein: CSATGGGEVTGELFF; V gene: TRBV20-1; J gene: TRBJ2-2; CDR3 length: 15
CDR3 protein: CSATRAGTGDQPQHF; V gene: TRBV20-1; J gene: TRBJ1-5; CDR3 length: 15
CDR3 protein: CASSSGHYPNEQFF; V gene: TRBV5-1; J gene: TRBJ2-1; CDR3 length: 14
CDR3 protein: CASSLRRWNEQFF; V gene: TRBV13; J gene: TRBJ2-1; CDR3 length: 13
CDR3 protein: CASSPRRGDTEAFF; V gene: TRBV18; J gene: TRBJ1-1; CDR3 length: 14
CDR3 protein: CASSLEDRGDYGYTF; V gene: TRBV5-5; J gene: TRBJ1-2; CDR3 length: 15
CDR3 protein: CSFDHRQETQYF; V gene: TRBV29-1; J gene: TRBJ2-5; CDR3 length: 12
CDR3 protein: CASSPITGGEETQYF; V gene: TRBV12-3/TRBV12-4; J gene: TRBJ2-5; CDR3 length: 15
CDR3 protein: CSAKAQGGKLFF; V gene: TRBV20-1; J gene: TRBJ1-4; CDR3 length: 12
CDR3 protein: CASMQEGLAGRSSYNEQFF; V gene: TRBV5-1; J gene: TRBJ2-1; CDR3 length: 19
CDR3 protein: CSAPMVGDTGELFF; V gene: TRBV20-1; J gene: TRBJ2-2; CDR3 length: 14
CDR3 protein: CASSVRDRGRSGEAFF; V gene: TRBV2; J gene: TRBJ1-1; CDR3 length: 16
CDR3 protein: CASSLADRWEETQYF; V gene: TRBV5-1; J gene: TRBJ2-5; CDR3 length: 15
CDR3 protein: CASSWGTSKETQYF; V gene: TRBV5-1; J gene: TRBJ2-5; CDR3 length: 14
CDR3 protein: CATSRDRRPEQYF; V gene: TRBV15; J gene: TRBJ2-7; CDR3 length: 13
CDR3 protein: CATNAGEWGNQPQHF; V gene: TRBV19; J gene: TRBJ1-5; CDR3 length: 15
CDR3 protein: CATSDGGRGIGNEQFF; V gene: TRBV24-1; J gene: TRBJ2-1; CDR3 length: 16
CDR3 protein: CAISLAGGTSTDTQYF; V gene: TRBV10-3; J gene: TRBJ2-3; CDR3 length: 16
CDR3 protein: CASSLEGTRYGYTF; V gene: TRBV5-1; J gene: TRBJ1-2; CDR3 length: 14
CDR3 protein: CASSLFGLAGQETQYF; V gene: TRBV28; J gene: TRBJ2-5; CDR3 length: 16
CDR3 protein: CASSLAGGRSTQYF; V gene: TRBV11-2; J gene: TRBJ2-3; CDR3 length: 14
CDR3 protein: CASSVIDAGELFF; V gene: TRBV27; J gene: TRBJ2-2; CDR3 length: 13
CDR3 protein: CASSPGTGGLNEQFF; V gene: TRBV27; J gene: TRBJ2-1; CDR3 length: 15
CDR3 protein: CASSSNQGFNEQFF; V gene: TRBV2; J gene: TRBJ2-1; CDR3 length: 14
CDR3 protein: CASSLDKSFRAGTFSYGYTF; V gene: TRBV11-2; J gene: TRBJ1-2; CDR3 length: 20
CDR3 protein: CASSLQQGSYEQYF; V gene: TRBV5-1; J gene: TRBJ2-7; CDR3 length: 14
CDR3 protein: CASSFLAGGTDTQYF; V gene: TRBV5-1; J gene: TRBJ2-3; CDR3 length: 15